This record looks at one TCR beta chain sequence and its context. Its antigen is still unknown. This CDR3 has 15 residues. Germline V CDR1 and CDR2: SGHNT, YYREEE (reference sequence). Trimming cost V 0 bases and J 2 bases, with 11 bases left between them. This record comes from a study of vaccination effects on CD4 cells after COVID-19. General study points: Marked clonal contraction of both clone types appeared late after vaccination.

Here immunoSEQ multiplex PCR was the method, and the copy in TCRdb shows in-frame clones only, minus some. The data show roughly 29,000 clones, 65% seen once. On day 10 of culture, CD4+ T cells were separated out. The sequence was obtained from a human donor who received a COVID-19 vaccine. This material consisted of CD4+ T cells from PBMCs cultured without peptide, taken before COVID-19 vaccination. The V and J genes are TRBV5-4 and TRBJ2-5, with D possibly being TRBD2 (6 bases). The CDR3 is CASSLGLGGQETQYF. DNA for the CDR3: TGTGCCAGCAGCTTGGGTCTTGGGGGGCAAGAGACCCAGTACTTC.